Each of the 21 T cell receptor beta chains below was sequenced from the same sample in a study of CD8+CD57+ T cells in acquired aplastic anemia. For CDR3 and TCR beta VDJ profiling, genomic DNA was the template used. TCRdb called the reads again in MiXCR, with one record for every CDR3 protein. Here the sample spans fewer than 250,000 distinct CDR3 sequences, roughly half being singletons. The sample was sorted CD4+, CD8+, or CD8+CD57+ T cells (not recorded which) from PBMCs. These receptors were collected from a human donor in good health, serving as a control.

In its sample, this clonotype was seen many times. The J gene is TRBJ2-7, the V gene TRBV19; 10 positions agree with TRBD2. Germline values: CDR1 LNHDA, CDR2 SQIVND (reference sequence). The CDR3 totals 16 residues. J lost 3 bases, V lost 6 bases, and 11 bases had no gene match. CDR3 amino acids: CASRAVVSGGIYEQYF. Here the CDR3 DNA reads TGTGCCAGTAGGGCGGTTGTTAGCGGGGGGATCTACGAGCAGTACTTC.

The gene calls are TRBV7-2 and TRBJ1-6, with TRBD1 matching over 9 bases. V was pared by 5 bases and J by 7 bases, with 9 bases of the junction left unmatched. The germline V gene encodes CDR1 SGHTA and CDR2 FQGNSA. This CDR3 spans 16 amino acids. The CDR3 loop reads CASSEMGQGWNSPLHF. The CDR3 DNA follows: TGTGCCAGCAGCGAGATGGGACAGGGCTGGAATTCACCCCTCCACTTT. Drawing the rest from reference TRBV7-2 and TRBJ1-6, the complete variable domain is GAGVSQSPSNKVTEKGKDVELRCDPISGHTALYWYRQSLGQGLEFLIYFQGNSAPDKSGLPSDRFSAERTGGSVSTLTIQRTQQEDSAVYLCASSEMGQGWNSPLHFGNGTRLTVT.

The chain joins TRBV13 to TRBJ2-2; D is unresolved. V lost 5 bases to trimming and J lost 3 bases, with 16 bases between them. CDR3 length equals 16 residues. Germline lookup yields CDR1 PRHDT and CDR2 FYEKMQ (reference sequence). The chain's CDR3 is CASSPPSRSDTGELFF. CDR3 DNA sequence: TGTGCCAGCAGCCCCCCCAGTCGTTCGGACACCGGGGAGCTGTTTTTT. Using reference TRBV13 and TRBJ2-2 for the parts outside the CDR3, the full variable domain is AAGVIQSPRHLIKEKRETATLKCYPIPRHDTVYWYQQGPGQDPQFLISFYEKMQSDKGSIPDRFSAQQFSDYHSELNMSSLELGDSALYFCASSPPSRSDTGELFFGEGSRLTVL.

Note on this clonotype: Given a much more abundant clone one base away, this may be a read error. This chain links TRBV28 with TRBJ2-7, with no clear D. This CDR3 contains 11 residues. V lost 11 bases and J 2 bases, leaving 10 bases between the germline ends. Germline V lookup: CDR1 MDHEN, CDR2 SYDVKM. The CDR3 DNA follows: TGTGCCGGCAAAACGGCCTACGAGCAGTACTTC. It specifies CAGKTAYEQYF.

In this sample, this clonotype turned up once. The rearrangement joins TRBV7-9 to TRBJ2-3, with 14 bases that match TRBD2. The CDR3 runs to 16 residues. Germline V gene lookup returns CDR1 SEHNR and CDR2 FQNEAQ (reference sequence). With V trimmed by 4 bases and J by 4 bases, 4 bases remained unmatched. The CDR3 spells CASSSTSGGAADTQYF. CDR3 in DNA: TGTGCCAGCAGCTCGACTAGCGGGGGGGCCGCAGATACGCAGTATTTT. Supplemented by reference TRBV7-9 and TRBJ2-3, the full variable domain reads DTGVSQNPRHKITKRGQNVTFRCDPISEHNRLYWYRQTLGQGPEFLTYFQNEAQLEKSRLLSDRFSAERPKGSFSTLEIQRTEQGDSAMYLCASSSTSGGAADTQYFGPGTRLTVL.

CDR3 sequence reads: CASSQGQASPLHF. The CDR3 DNA follows: TGCGCCAGCAGCCAAGGACAGGCTTCACCCCTCCACTTT. The chain employs TRBV4-1 and TRBJ1-6, with D maybe TRBD1 (6 bases). The V gene's germline CDR1 is MGHRA and CDR2 YSYEKL. Between the trimmed V and J ends, which lost 1 base and 9 bases, there was a span of 7 bases. There are 13 residues in the CDR3.

CDR3 region: CASSLEALAGGLRDTQFF. CDR3 in DNA: TGTGCCAGCAGCTTAGAAGCGCTAGCGGGGGGGCTAAGAGATACGCAGTTCTTC. The rearrangement joins TRBV7-2 to TRBJ2-1; the match to TRBD2 covers 12 bases. The CDR3 totals 18 residues. CDR1 SGHTA and CDR2 FQGNSA come from the germline V gene. V trimming: 1 base; J trimming: 12 bases; junction bases outside the gene matches: 16.

In this sample, this clonotype turned up many times. The J gene is TRBJ2-7, the V gene TRBV6-2 or TRBV6-3; unclear D gene. The CDR3 consists of 15 residues. CDR1 MNHEY and CDR2 SVGEGT come from the germline V gene. Trimming stripped 5 bases from V and 3 bases from J, with 17 bases between. CDR3 bases: TGTGCCAGCAGTCCGAGCCCCATAAAACTCTACGAGCAGTACTTC. This encodes CASSPSPIKLYEQYF.

This clonotype has a handful of counts. This chain connects TRBV20-1 to TRBJ2-3, with 7 bases lining up with TRBD2. Trimming took 0 bases from V and 10 from J; bases not matched to a gene: 13. The germline CDR1 and CDR2 sequences are DFQATT and SNEGSKA (reference sequence). CDR3 length: 15 residues. CDR3 protein: CSAREGSGRPLAQYF. The CDR3 DNA reads TGCAGTGCTAGAGAGGGTAGCGGGCGCCCATTAGCGCAGTATTTT.

The chain uses TRBV19 and TRBJ1-5; 7 nucleotides match TRBD1. The CDR3 has 15 amino acids. CDR1 LNHDA and CDR2 SQIVND come from the germline V gene (reference sequence). With V trimmed by 6 bases and J by 6 bases, 11 bases remained unmatched. The CDR3 sequence: CASSPPTGNGQPQHF. The CDR3 DNA reads as TGTGCCAGTAGCCCCCCGACAGGGAACGGTCAGCCCCAGCATTTT. Variable domain in full (rest from reference TRBV19 and TRBJ1-5): DGGITQSPKYLFRKEGQNVTLSCEQNLNHDAMYWYRQDPGQGLRLIYYSQIVNDFQKGDIAEGYSVSREKKESFPLTVTSAQKNPTAFYLCASSPPTGNGQPQHFGDGTRLSIL.

V is TRBV28 and J is TRBJ2-7, with TRBD1 matching 9 bases. Per the germline V gene, CDR1 is MDHEN and CDR2 is SYDVKM. V dropped 3 bases and J dropped 3; count of bases not matched to a gene: 9. CDR3 length: 16 amino acids. The CDR3 coding sequence is TGTGCCAGCAGTTTCGTGTGGACGACAGGGGGCTACGAGCAGTACTTC. It codes for CASSFVWTTGGYEQYF.

This clonotype was detected ten times or more. The J gene is TRBJ2-7, the V gene TRBV20-1, with TRBD1 matching over 8 bases. From germline, CDR1 is DFQATT and CDR2 SNEGSKA (reference sequence). V lost 3 bases, J lost 3 bases, and 4 bases stayed unmatched. This CDR3 region has 13 residues. CDR3 loop: CSARGDRNYEQYF. Here the CDR3 DNA reads TGCAGTGCTAGGGGGGACAGGAACTACGAGCAGTACTTC.

This chain joins TRBV19 and TRBJ2-3; 9 bases match TRBD2. The CDR3 sequence is 16 residues long. Germline lookup yields CDR1 LNHDA and CDR2 SQIVND (reference sequence). V lost 1 base to trimming and J lost 1 base; unmatched junction nucleotides: 3. The CDR3 bases are TGTGCCAGTAGTATAGGCGGGGGGGGACGCACAGATACGCAGTATTTT. It codes for CASSIGGGGRTDTQYF.

The rearrangement uses TRBV7-2 and TRBJ2-7; 7 bases agree with TRBD2. The CDR3 consists of 13 residues. Germline V CDR1 and CDR2: SGHTA, FQGNSA. J was trimmed by 5 bases and V by 5 bases; bases with no gene match: 6. The DNA for the CDR3 is TGTGCCAGCAGCCGATATGCGGGGGACGAGCAGTACTTC. This encodes CASSRYAGDEQYF.

J is TRBJ1-2 and V is TRBV7-9; 7 bases are shared with TRBD1. Germline V gene data show CDR1 as SEHNR and CDR2 as FQNEAQ (reference sequence). The length of the CDR3 is 13 residues. Unmatched junction bases numbered 8, after V lost 5 bases and J lost 8 bases. CDR3: CASSQKRGLGYTF. In DNA, the CDR3 is TGTGCCAGCAGCCAAAAAAGGGGGCTCGGCTACACCTTC.

This clonotype was detected ten times or more. The chain uses TRBV7-3 and TRBJ2-1; D is uncertain. The germline V gene encodes CDR1 SGHTA and CDR2 FQGTGA. The CDR3 runs to 12 residues. V dropped 4 bases and J dropped 10 bases, with 11 bases sitting between them. For the CDR3, the DNA is TGTGCCAGCAGCTCATCCATGGGGGAGCAGTTCTTC. It codes for CASSSSMGEQFF.

Only a few counts were recorded for this clonotype. The chain employs TRBV29-1 and TRBJ2-7; 13 nucleotides align to TRBD2. The CDR3 extends over 14 amino acids. V dropped 5 bases and J dropped 4; count of bases not matched to a gene: 5. Germline CDR1 is SQVTM and CDR2 is ANQGSEA. The CDR3 nucleotides read TGCAGCGTTAGACTAGCGGGGGGCGCTTACGAGCAGTACTTC. Its translation is CSVRLAGGAYEQYF.

The sample holds a few counts of this clonotype. V is TRBV10-3 and J is TRBJ2-7; D remains unclear. The CDR3 runs 12 residues. V shed 5 bases and J shed 7 bases, with 12 bases lying between them. The germline CDR1 and CDR2 sequences are ENHRY and SYGVKD. The CDR3, as DNA: TGTGCCATCAGTTCAGGATTGGGGGAGCAGTACTTC. This encodes CAISSGLGEQYF.

This sequence joins TRBV20-1 and TRBJ1-2; 9 nucleotides match TRBD1. The trim removed 1 base at V and 0 bases at J, leaving 6 bases unmatched. CDR3 size: 16 residues. From germline, CDR1 is DFQATT and CDR2 SNEGSKA (reference sequence). The CDR3 loop reads CSARGAGTGSNYGYTF. The DNA of the CDR3 is TGCAGTGCTAGAGGCGCAGGGACAGGGTCTAACTATGGCTACACCTTC.

This clonotype was detected a few times. The J gene is TRBJ1-2, the V gene TRBV9; D may be TRBD1 (6 bases). CDR3 size: 15 residues. Per germline, CDR1 SGDLS and CDR2 YYNGEE. V lost 1 base and J 5 bases, leaving 15 bases between the germline ends. The DNA for the CDR3 is TGTGCCAGCAGCGTATCATCAGGGGACCATTATGGCTACACCTTC. Its protein is CASSVSSGDHYGYTF.

CDR3: CASSEARAGWSPLHF. The CDR3 nucleotides are TGTGCCAGCAGTGAAGCGCGGGCAGGGTGGTCACCCCTCCACTTT. This chain uses TRBV2 with TRBJ1-6, with D tentatively TRBD1 (5 bases). Trimming removed 0 bases at V and 10 bases at J, with 13 bases between. This CDR3 comprises 15 residues. CDR1 is SNHLY and CDR2 is FYNNEI in the germline V gene.